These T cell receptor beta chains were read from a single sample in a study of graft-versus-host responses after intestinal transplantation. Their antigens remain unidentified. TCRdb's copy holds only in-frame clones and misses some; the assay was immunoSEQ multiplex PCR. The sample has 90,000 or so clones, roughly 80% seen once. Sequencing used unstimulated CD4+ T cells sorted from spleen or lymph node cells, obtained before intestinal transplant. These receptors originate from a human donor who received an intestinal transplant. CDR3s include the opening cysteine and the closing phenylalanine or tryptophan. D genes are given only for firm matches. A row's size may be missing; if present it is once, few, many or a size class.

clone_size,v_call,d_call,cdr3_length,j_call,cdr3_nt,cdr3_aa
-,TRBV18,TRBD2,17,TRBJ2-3,TGTGCCAGCTCACCCTCGAGCGGGGGGGCCCCTACAGATACGCAGTATTTT,CASSPSSGGAPTDTQYF
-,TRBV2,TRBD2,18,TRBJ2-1,TGTGCCAGCAGTGTACCAAGACAACGACTAGCGGGGAACAATGAGCAGTTCTTC,CASSVPRQRLAGNNEQFF
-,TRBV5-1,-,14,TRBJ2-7,TGCGCCAGCAGCTTTGGGCAGGCCTCCTACGAGCAGTACTTC,CASSFGQASYEQYF
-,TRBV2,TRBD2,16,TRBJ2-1,TGTGCCAGCAACCGCGCCGGACTAGCGCCCAACAATGAGCAGTTCTTC,CASNRAGLAPNNEQFF
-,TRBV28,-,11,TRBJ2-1,TGTGCCAGCCAGAGGGCGAATGAGCAGTTCTTC,CASQRANEQFF
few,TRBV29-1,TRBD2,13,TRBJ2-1,TGCAGCGTTGAAGGGACTAGCGGGACAGAGCAGTTCTTC,CSVEGTSGTEQFF
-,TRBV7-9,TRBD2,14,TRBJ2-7,TGTGCCAGCAGCTTAGGGGGATGGGGGGGCGAGCAGTACTTC,CASSLGGWGGEQYF
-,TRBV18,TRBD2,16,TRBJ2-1,TGTGCCAGCTCTCAAGGACTAGCGGGTTTCTACAATGAGCAGTTCTTC,CASSQGLAGFYNEQFF
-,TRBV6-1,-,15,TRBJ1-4,TGTGCCAGCAGGTGGGGGGGCGTAACTAATGAAAAACTGTTTTTT,CASRWGGVTNEKLFF
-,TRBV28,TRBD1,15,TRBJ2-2,TGTGCCAGCAGACCCGGGACAGGGAACACCGGGGAGCTGTTTTTT,CASRPGTGNTGELFF
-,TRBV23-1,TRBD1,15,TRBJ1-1,TGCGCCAGCAGTAGACAGGGACCCTTGAACACTGAAGCTTTCTTT,CASSRQGPLNTEAFF
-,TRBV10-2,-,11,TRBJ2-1,TGCGCCAGCAGTGCAAACAACGAGCAGTTCTTC,CASSANNEQFF
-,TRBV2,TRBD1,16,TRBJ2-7,TGTGCCAGCACCGGGACAGGAGGGTTCTCGTCCTACGAGCAGTACTTC,CASTGTGGFSSYEQYF
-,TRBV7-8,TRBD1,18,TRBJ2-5,TGTGCCAGCAGCTTCGAGGGGGGCAGGGGGCTGGGAAGAGAGACCCAGTACTTC,CASSFEGGRGLGRETQYF
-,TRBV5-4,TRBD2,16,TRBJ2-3,TGTGCCAGCAGCTTTCTTGATAGCGGGAGAGCAGATACGCAGTATTTT,CASSFLDSGRADTQYF
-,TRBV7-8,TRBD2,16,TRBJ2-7,TGTGCCAGCAGCTTAGGGGTAGCGGGAGGGCTGGGCGAGCAGTACTTC,CASSLGVAGGLGEQYF
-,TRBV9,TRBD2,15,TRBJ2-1,TGTGCCAGCAGCTCCGGGACTAGCGGTGGGCATGAGCAGTTCTTC,CASSSGTSGGHEQFF
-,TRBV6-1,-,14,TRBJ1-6,TGTGCCAGCAGTCACGACAGTGCTAATTCACCCCTCCACTTT,CASSHDSANSPLHF
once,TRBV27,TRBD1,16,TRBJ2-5,TGTGCCACCCCTATAACCGGGACAGGGAACCAAGAGACCCAGTACTTC,CATPITGTGNQETQYF
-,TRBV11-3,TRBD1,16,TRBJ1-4,TGTGCCAGCAGCTTCGGACCCGGGACAGGGGACGAAAAACTGTTTTTT,CASSFGPGTGDEKLFF
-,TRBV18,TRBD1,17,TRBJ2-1,TGTGCCAGCTCCCGACGCCGGGACAGCAAGGAGTACAATGAGCAGTTCTTC,CASSRRRDSKEYNEQFF
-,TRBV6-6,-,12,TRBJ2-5,TGTGCCAGCAGTAGGGACATGGAGACCCAGTACTTC,CASSRDMETQYF
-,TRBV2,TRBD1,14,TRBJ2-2,TGTGCCAGCCTGGGACAGGGTCCCCCCGGGGAGCTGTTTTTT,CASLGQGPPGELFF
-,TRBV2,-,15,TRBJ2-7,TGTGCCAGCAGTGTCTCGGGAGGGGGCGGGTACGAGCAGTACTTC,CASSVSGGGGYEQYF
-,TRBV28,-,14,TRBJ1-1,TGTGCCAGCCGGAAGATCGACAGAAGCACTGAAGCTTTCTTT,CASRKIDRSTEAFF
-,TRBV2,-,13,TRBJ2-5,TGTGCCAGCAGTGTAAGAGGGTTCGAGACCCAGTACTTC,CASSVRGFETQYF
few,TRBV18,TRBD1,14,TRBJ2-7,TGTGCCAGCTCACCCACAGGGGGCAGGAACGAGCAGTACTTC,CASSPTGGRNEQYF
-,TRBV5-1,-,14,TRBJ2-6,TGCGCCAGCAGGAGAGGGTCTGGGGCCAACGTCCTGACTTTC,CASRRGSGANVLTF
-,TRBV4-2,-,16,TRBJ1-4,TGTGCCAGCAGCCAAGCGGCGACAGCAACTAATGAAAAACTGTTTTTT,CASSQAATATNEKLFF
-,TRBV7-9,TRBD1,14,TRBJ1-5,TGTGCCAGCAGCTTCGGACAGGGAAATCAGCCCCAGCATTTT,CASSFGQGNQPQHF
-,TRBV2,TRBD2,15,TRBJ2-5,TGTGCCAGCAGGACCGGACTAGGGGCCGCGGAGACCCAGTACTTC,CASRTGLGAAETQYF